Sequencing of this T cell receptor (beta chain) was carried out in a study of regulatory T cells in long-lasting Graves disease. Study in general: New Graves' disease cases had less than 3 months of antithyroid drugs.

Libraries of TCR beta came from iRepertoire HTBI primers plus Arm-PCR of CDR3 regions. TCRdb ran MiXCR on the multiplex PCR reads and lists one entry per CDR3 protein. The table has around 460,000 distinct CDR3 sequences, 14% seen once. Time point indicated: newly diagnosed GD, antithyroid drugs for less than 3 months. RNA isolated from PBMCs was used to make the TCR library. In the case of this clonotype: What it binds is not known.

In germline, CDR1 is DFQATT, CDR2 SNEGSKA (reference sequence). V was shortened by 8 bases and J by 7 bases, with 26 bases between the two germline ends. This CDR3 spans 15 amino acids. General study findings and limits: Since the sample size was small, accuracy may have been reduced.

The data were also submitted as part of a second study, on T cells in Graves' hyperthyroidism and ophthalmopathy. That paper notes: The HTBI primer set served for first-round RT-PCR of the TCR CDR3.

The sequencing used peripheral blood mononuclear cells (PBMCs), collected at new diagnosis, from a patient treated with antithyroid drugs. The V and J genes are TRBV20-1 and TRBJ1-2; TRBD1 might be the D (5 bases). The clonotype comes from a woman in her fifties or sixties with Graves disease. DNA for the CDR3: TGCAGTACACCCCCCGTCACGGGGGGGTCATCTGGCTACACCTTC. It translates to CSTPPVTGGSSGYTF.